What follows is one T cell receptor beta chain and its context. Its antigen is currently unknown. Other DNA sequences in the sample encode the same CDR3. The source of the sample is a study of shared clonotypes between healthy human individuals. The overall study: Aged 18 to 49, the donors were a couple of women and three men.

Broader study findings: Sharing across several donors was seen in 4.5% to 6.5% of naive CD4 clonotypes.

Assay: immunoSEQ multiplex PCR; the TCRdb copy retains only in-frame clones and omits some. The sample has around 1.5 million clones, under 99% seen once. Germline V gene data show CDR1 as SGHTA and CDR2 as FQGTGA. V lost 3 bases, J lost 2 bases, and 2 bases stayed unmatched. The CDR3 contains 14 residues. In the CD4+ fraction, cells were divided into CD45RA+ naive and CD45RA-negative memory subsets. The chain joins TRBV7-3 to TRBJ2-7, with 9 bases lining up with TRBD1. The sample was naive CD4+ T cells sorted from blood. The subset: CD45RA+ positively selected. The sequence was obtained from a man aged 25 to 45 in good health. CDR3 sequence (DNA): TGTGCCAGCAGCTTTGGGACAGGGCCCTACGAGCAGTACTTC. Translating it yields CASSFGTGPYEQYF.